What follows are 32 T cell receptor beta chains derived from one specimen sequenced in a study of T cell changes during pregnancy in multiple sclerosis (dated by TCRdb to between 2019 and 2020). The library was made by the immunoSEQ multiplex PCR assay. TCRdb carries this immuneACCESS record with in-frame sequences only. Its versions omit some clonotypes, under half of them owing to an unresolved V gene in the studies checked, with the rest unexplained. The sample table shows about 84,000 clones, and approximately 95% are seen once. The ten largest make up 0.8% to 1% of the sample. The sample in question was peripheral blood, obtained in the second trimester of pregnancy. Every receptor here comes from a female donor in good health, enrolled as a control in a pregnancy study.

The chain recombines TRBV18 with TRBJ2-5, with 7 nucleotides matching TRBD1. CDR1 is KGHSH and CDR2 is LQKENI in the germline V gene. CDR3 length: 15 amino acids. V dropped 0 bases and J dropped 2; count of bases not matched to a gene: 3. The CDR3 sequence is CASSPPDRLQETQYF. The DNA of the CDR3 is TGTGCCAGCTCACCACCGGACAGGCTACAAGAGACCCAGTACTTC.

V gene TRBV7-6 combines with J gene TRBJ2-3; perhaps TRBD2 as D (6 bases). The CDR3 has 17 amino acids. Germline V gene lookup returns CDR1 SGHVS and CDR2 FNYEAQ. Trimming pared 4 bases from V and 2 bases from J, leaving 19 bases between. CDR3 protein: CASSSGARDRITDTQYF. In DNA, the CDR3 is TGTGCCAGCAGCTCTGGAGCGCGGGATCGAATCACAGATACGCAGTATTTT. Full variable domain (remainder filled in from reference TRBV7-6 and TRBJ2-3): GAGVSQSPRYKVTKRGQDVALRCDPISGHVSLYWYRQALGQGPEFLTYFNYEAQQDKSGLPNDRFSAERPEGSISTLTIQRTEQRDSAMYRCASSSGARDRITDTQYFGPGTRLTVL.

V gene TRBV27 combines with J gene TRBJ1-4; 9 positions agree with TRBD1. V was pared by 6 bases and J by 4 bases, with 3 bases of the junction left unmatched. The V gene's germline CDR1 is MNHEY and CDR2 SMNVEV (reference sequence). This CDR3 contains 14 residues. The CDR3 loop reads CASRPGQGNEKLFF. CDR3 DNA sequence: TGTGCCAGCAGGCCGGGACAGGGTAATGAAAAACTGTTTTTT.

The chain recombines TRBV6-5 with TRBJ2-7, with 10 positions matching TRBD2. This CDR3 is built from 14 residues. The J segment lost 11 bases and the V segment lost 2 bases, leaving 9 bases of the junction unmatched. Germline V CDR1 and CDR2: MNHEY, SVGAGI. The CDR3 protein is CASSYDWTSGGEYF. DNA of the CDR3: TGTGCCAGCAGTTACGACTGGACTAGCGGTGGAGAGTACTTC.

The chain couples TRBV7-2 to TRBJ2-1; D gene unclear. V lost 0 bases and J lost 6, with 6 bases in between. The CDR3 covers 13 residues. In germline, CDR1 is SGHTA, CDR2 FQGNSA. The CDR3: CASSLAPGNEQFF. Here the CDR3 DNA reads TGTGCCAGCAGCTTAGCTCCCGGCAATGAGCAGTTCTTC. Variable domain in full (rest from reference TRBV7-2 and TRBJ2-1): GAGVSQSPSNKVTEKGKDVELRCDPISGHTALYWYRQSLGQGLEFLIYFQGNSAPDKSGLPSDRFSAERTGGSVSTLTIQRTQQEDSAVYLCASSLAPGNEQFFGPGTRLTVL.

V gene TRBV27 combines with J gene TRBJ2-1; TRBD2 agrees at 7 bases. J gave up 8 bases and V 2 bases, and 6 bases lay outside the gene matches. There are 14 residues in the CDR3. From germline, CDR1 is MNHEY and CDR2 SMNVEV (reference sequence). DNA of the CDR3: TGTGCCAGCAGTTTAGCGGGAGTTATGTATGAGCAGTTCTTC. Residues: CASSLAGVMYEQFF.

The chain uses TRBV11-2 and TRBJ2-5, with D perhaps matching TRBD2 (6 bases). The CDR3 has 15 amino acids. Germline CDR1 is SGHAT and CDR2 is FQNNGV. Deletions cut 4 bases from V and 5 bases from J, with 17 bases between. CDR3: CASSSGTHSIETQYF. For the CDR3, the DNA is TGTGCCAGCAGCTCAGGGACTCACTCGATTGAGACCCAGTACTTC.

The chain has TRBV18 and TRBJ1-5; D ambiguous. The germline V gene encodes CDR1 KGHSH and CDR2 LQKENI. The V and J ends lost 5 bases and 7 bases respectively, with 12 bases between them. This CDR3 spans 13 amino acids. The CDR3 DNA reads as TGTGCCAGCTCATCGGACTCGAAGCAGCCCCAGCATTTT. As protein: CASSSDSKQPQHF. The whole variable domain, remainder taken from reference TRBV18 and TRBJ1-5, is NAGVMQNPRHLVRRRGQEARLRCSPMKGHSHVYWYRQLPEEGLKFMVYLQKENIIDESGMPKERFSAEFPKEGPSILRIQQVVRGDSAAYFCASSSDSKQPQHFGDGTRLSIL.

The genes are TRBV19 and TRBJ2-1; 12 positions agree with TRBD2. Germline lookup yields CDR1 LNHDA and CDR2 SQIVND (reference sequence). The junction had 5 bases not matched to a gene; V was cut back by 3 bases and J by 5 bases. CDR3 length: 16 residues. The CDR3 spells CASSISSGRGNNEQFF. CDR3 in DNA: TGTGCCAGTAGTATTTCTAGCGGGAGGGGAAACAATGAGCAGTTCTTC.

This chain links TRBV27 with TRBJ2-4, with TRBD1 matching over 12 bases. Germline CDR1 and CDR2: MNHEY and SMNVEV (reference sequence). V shed 6 bases and J 7 bases; nucleotides not matched to a gene: 7. There are 15 residues in the CDR3. CDR3 loop: CASSIRDRGQNIQYF. The CDR3 DNA reads TGTGCCAGCAGCATCCGGGACAGGGGGCAGAACATTCAGTACTTC.

The chain is built from TRBV23-1 and TRBJ2-3; D is uncertain. TRBV23-1 is marked as an open reading frame, function uncertain. Trimming cost V 6 bases and J 1 base, with 5 bases left between them. This CDR3 region has 12 residues. This CDR3 reads CASSRGTDTQYF. CDR3 nucleotides: TGCGCCAGCAGCCGGGGCACAGATACGCAGTATTTT.

The V gene is TRBV6-6, the J gene TRBJ2-1, with 7 bases aligning to TRBD1. The CDR3 runs 14 residues. Germline V gene sequence: CDR1 MNHNY, CDR2 SVGAGI (reference sequence). V gave up 8 bases and J gave up 5 bases; unmatched junction bases: 9. CDR3 sequence reads: CASAYRGFNNEQFF. Here the CDR3 DNA reads TGTGCCAGCGCGTACAGGGGATTCAACAATGAGCAGTTCTTC.

The chain recombines TRBV28 with TRBJ2-5, with D hard to call. CDR3 length: 16 residues. Per the germline V gene, CDR1 is MDHEN and CDR2 is SYDVKM. V was trimmed by 4 bases and J by 1 base, leaving 16 bases between them. Here the CDR3 reads CASSSSNPGGQETQYF. In DNA, the CDR3 is TGTGCCAGCAGTTCATCAAATCCCGGCGGCCAAGAGACCCAGTACTTC.

The rearrangement uses TRBV27 and TRBJ1-1; 10 nucleotides match TRBD1. CDR1 and CDR2 from the germline V gene are MNHEY and SMNVEV (reference sequence). The CDR3 is made up of 16 amino acids. V lost 2 bases, J lost 6 bases, and 9 bases stayed unmatched. The CDR3 coding sequence is TGTGCCAGCAGTTTAATGCCGGGACAGGGGATTGCTGAAGCTTTCTTT. This gives the protein CASSLMPGQGIAEAFF.

The CDR3 DNA follows: TGTGCCAGCAGAGTTTCTAGCGGGAGGGCCGGCGAGCAGTACTTC. It codes for CASRVSSGRAGEQYF. The chain employs TRBV6-1 and TRBJ2-7, with 12 positions matching TRBD2. Germline trimming cut 6 bases from V and 6 bases from J; bases unmatched to any gene: 9. This CDR3 contains 15 residues. Germline V lookup: CDR1 MNHNS, CDR2 SASEGT.

The chain combines TRBV5-1 with TRBJ2-7; 7 bases map to TRBD2. The CDR3 length is 13 residues. Unmatched junction bases numbered 5, after V lost 2 bases and J lost 6 bases. Germline V gives CDR1 SGHRS, CDR2 YFSETQ. The CDR3 loop is CASSFSGAPEQYF. The CDR3 nucleotides read TGCGCCAGCAGCTTCAGCGGGGCACCCGAGCAGTACTTC.

V gene TRBV28 combines with J gene TRBJ1-2, with a possible D match to TRBD1 (5 bases). The CDR3 is 13 residues long. Trimming took off 6 bases at V and 1 base at J, with 9 bases between the two ends. CDR1 and CDR2 from the germline V gene are MDHEN and SYDVKM. The CDR3 nucleotides are TGTGCCAGCAGATTGGGGGGTAACTATGGCTACACCTTC. This codes for CASRLGGNYGYTF.

The CDR3 DNA reads as TGTGCCAGCAGCCTCGGGTTAGCGCCGACCTACGAGCAGTACTTC. Amino acid sequence: CASSLGLAPTYEQYF. The chain carries TRBV28 and TRBJ2-7; perhaps TRBD2 as D (5 bases). V lost 6 bases and J 2 bases, leaving 17 bases between the germline ends. Per germline, CDR1 MDHEN and CDR2 SYDVKM. CDR3 length equals 15 residues. Full variable domain (outside the CDR3, taken from reference TRBV28 and TRBJ2-7): DVKVTQSSRYLVKRTGEKVFLECVQDMDHENMFWYRQDPGLGLRLIYFSYDVKMKEKGDIPEGYSVSREKKERFSLILESASTNQTSMYLCASSLGLAPTYEQYFGPGTRLTVT.

The genes are TRBV30 and TRBJ2-5; 7 nucleotides agree with TRBD1. Per germline, CDR1 GTSNPN and CDR2 SVGIG (reference sequence). J gave up 1 base and V 0 bases, and 8 bases lay outside the gene matches. The CDR3 spans 16 residues. Here the CDR3 reads CAWSVGQAQIQETQYF. Written as DNA, the CDR3 is TGTGCCTGGAGTGTTGGACAGGCCCAAATCCAAGAGACCCAGTACTTC.

The J gene is TRBJ1-4, the V gene TRBV5-6; D is ambiguous. The CDR3 length is 15 residues. CDR1 is SGHDT and CDR2 is YYEEEE in the germline V gene. V was trimmed by 2 bases and J by 0 bases, leaving 8 bases between them. CDR3 sequence (DNA): TGTGCCAGCAGCTTTTATGGAGCAACTAATGAAAAACTGTTTTTT. Translated, it gives CASSFYGATNEKLFF. The whole variable domain, remainder taken from reference TRBV5-6 and TRBJ1-4, is DAGVTQSPTHLIKTRGQQVTLRCSPKSGHDTVSWYQQALGQGPQFIFQYYEEEERQRGNFPDRFSGHQFPNYSSELNVNALLLGDSALYLCASSFYGATNEKLFFGSGTQLSVL.

The chain couples TRBV10-3 to TRBJ2-1; D unresolved. Germline V gives CDR1 ENHRY, CDR2 SYGVKD. This CDR3 has 11 amino acids. The V end lost 11 bases, the J end lost 9 bases, and 14 bases lay between the germline ends. As DNA, the CDR3 is TGTGCCTCGCTGGGTTCGGGTGAGCAGTTCTTC. Translating gives CASLGSGEQFF.

The DNA for the CDR3 is TGTGCCAGCAGTTTACTGACTAGGAGCTCCTACGAGCAGTACTTC. It codes for CASSLLTRSSYEQYF. The chain combines TRBV7-2 with TRBJ2-7; tentative D call: TRBD2 (6 bases). V was trimmed by 6 bases and J by 0 bases, leaving 15 bases between them. CDR3 size: 15 residues. The germline V gene encodes CDR1 SGHTA and CDR2 FQGNSA.

The V and J genes are TRBV28 and TRBJ2-1; 8 bases agree with TRBD2. The J segment lost 6 bases and the V segment lost 8 bases, leaving 12 bases of the junction unmatched. The CDR3 has 15 residues. Germline CDR1 MDHEN, CDR2 SYDVKM. This chain's CDR3 is CASSDGAGGGNEQFF. Here the CDR3 DNA reads TGTGCCAGCTCAGACGGGGCCGGGGGGGGCAATGAGCAGTTCTTC.

This clone was recorded only once. This rearrangement joins TRBV6-6 to TRBJ2-3; possible D gene TRBD2, 5 bases. From germline, CDR1 is MNHNY and CDR2 SVGAGI (reference sequence). Deletions cut 0 bases from V and 4 bases from J, with 11 bases between. The CDR3 is made up of 15 amino acids. This chain's CDR3 is CASSYSLEASDTQYF. The CDR3 DNA follows: TGTGCCAGCAGTTACTCTTTGGAGGCGTCAGATACGCAGTATTTT.

This clone came up once. In nucleotides, the CDR3 is TGTGCCATCAGTGGGACTAGCGGTAAGGCAGATACGCAGTATTTT. Translated: CAISGTSGKADTQYF. The chain couples TRBV10-3 to TRBJ2-3; 10 bases map to TRBD2. This CDR3 comprises 15 residues. Trimming took 4 bases from V and 4 from J; bases not matched to a gene: 5. Per the germline V gene, CDR1 is ENHRY and CDR2 is SYGVKD.

The V and J genes are TRBV4-1 and TRBJ1-1; D not certain. V was shortened by 3 bases and J by 1 base, with 6 bases between the two germline ends. Germline V lookup: CDR1 MGHRA, CDR2 YSYEKL. The CDR3 length is 13 residues. CDR3 in DNA: TGCGCCAGCAGCCAGAGAGAGAACACTGAAGCTTTCTTT. This gives the protein CASSQRENTEAFF.

The chain is built from TRBV13 and TRBJ1-1, with 7 bases that match TRBD1. Looked up from germline, CDR1 is PRHDT and CDR2 is FYEKMQ (reference sequence). J gave up 0 bases and V 0 bases, and 13 bases lay outside the gene matches. The CDR3 contains 19 residues. The CDR3 here is CASSLGHFRDRDLNTEAFF. The CDR3 coding sequence is TGTGCCAGCAGCTTAGGCCATTTCCGGGACAGAGACCTGAACACTGAAGCTTTCTTT.

The chain carries TRBV4-1 and TRBJ2-2; D gene uncertain. The CDR3 is 13 residues long. The germline CDR1 and CDR2 sequences are MGHRA and YSYEKL. Trimming stripped 5 bases from V and 8 bases from J, with 12 bases between. The CDR3 loop is CASSVPVWGELFF. The CDR3 DNA is TGCGCCAGCAGCGTTCCGGTCTGGGGGGAGCTGTTTTTT.

This clone came up once. V and J are TRBV2 and TRBJ2-3; possible D gene TRBD1, 6 bases. Germline V CDR1 and CDR2: SNHLY, FYNNEI. The CDR3 extends over 14 amino acids. V was pared by 7 bases and J by 0 bases, with 11 bases between. The CDR3 loop is CASTDRFSTDTQYF. The CDR3 nucleotides are TGTGCCAGCACAGACAGGTTTAGCACAGATACGCAGTATTTT.

This sequence joins TRBV6-5 and TRBJ1-5; 7 bases fit TRBD1. Germline CDR1 MNHEY, CDR2 SVGAGI. The CDR3 is 13 residues long. The junction had 2 bases not matched to a gene; V was cut back by 4 bases and J by 5 bases. In DNA, the CDR3 is TGTGCCAGCAGTTGGGACAGCTATCAGCCCCAGCATTTT. It yields the protein CASSWDSYQPQHF.

J is TRBJ2-7 and V is TRBV5-1; TRBD1 might be the D (8 bases). The CDR3 consists of 13 residues. V lost 7 bases and J 6 bases, leaving 17 bases between the germline ends. Germline CDR1 is SGHRS and CDR2 is YFSETQ. The CDR3, as DNA: TGCGCCAGCGCCGGGGGGACAGGTGCCGAGCAGTACTTC. It is translated as CASAGGTGAEQYF.

This clone has just one count. This chain joins TRBV9 and TRBJ2-5; D ambiguous. CDR1 is SGDLS, CDR2 YYNGEE, per germline. Trimming took 5 bases from V and 4 from J, leaving 21 bases between them. The CDR3 contains 16 residues. CDR3 coding DNA: TGTGCCAGCAGTCGTAGTAACGGCGGTAACGGAGAGACCCAGTACTTC. Encoded protein: CASSRSNGGNGETQYF.